A selection of T cell receptor beta chains follows, all from one sample in a study of T cell responses to AZD1222 COVID-19 vaccine. The data were produced by immunoSEQ multiplex PCR, yet TCRdb's version contains in-frame clones alone and is incomplete. Of 160,000 or so clones in the sample, 85% to 95% were seen once. The source material was peripheral blood, sampled on day 0 of AZD1222 vaccination. Source of these receptors: an adult in good health. The CDR3 runs from the conserved cysteine through the conserved F or W. The D gene is left open where the match is weak. The size field is filled for only some rows; it gives once, few, many or a size class.

cdr3_aa cdr3_nt j_call v_call clone_size d_call
CASTPSGPHNQPQHF TGTGCCAGCACTCCTTCGGGACCGCATAATCAGCCCCAGCATTTT TRBJ1-5 TRBV6-5 once .
CASKRDQPQHF TGTGCCAGCAAGAGGGATCAGCCCCAGCATTTT TRBJ1-5 TRBV6-5 . .
CASSNRDTYQPQHF TGTGCCAGCAGCAATCGGGACACCTATCAGCCCCAGCATTTT TRBJ1-5 TRBV7-2 . .
CATSDSSGLVGYTF TGTGCCACCAGTGATTCGTCAGGGCTTGTGGGCTACACCTTC TRBJ1-2 TRBV24-1 . .
CASSLGVDPNQPQHF TGTGCCAGCAGCCTCGGCGTTGACCCGAATCAGCCCCAGCATTTT TRBJ1-5 TRBV9 . .
CASSLGGTGGVGQFF TGCGCCAGCAGCTTGGGCGGGACAGGGGGCGTCGGGCAGTTCTTC TRBJ2-1 TRBV5-1 . TRBD1
CASHRQGAINTQYF TGTGCCAGCCATCGACAGGGGGCTATAAATACGCAGTATTTT TRBJ2-3 TRBV6-5 . TRBD1
CASGKYNEQFF TGTGCCAGCGGAAAGTACAATGAGCAGTTCTTC TRBJ2-1 TRBV7-2 . .
CASSLALAGDYNEQFF TGTGCCAGCAGCTTAGCGCTAGCGGGAGATTACAATGAGCAGTTCTTC TRBJ2-1 TRBV11-2 . TRBD2
CAGSPQTFRQETQYF TGTGCCGGCAGCCCCCAGACGTTTCGGCAAGAGACCCAGTACTTC TRBJ2-5 TRBV3-1/TRBV3-2 . .
CASSVMPENTEAFF TGTGCCAGCAGCGTCATGCCAGAGAACACTGAAGCTTTCTTT TRBJ1-1 TRBV9 . .
CASSLLGGGGYTF TGTGCCAGCAGTTTATTAGGGGGCGGGGGCTACACCTTC TRBJ1-2 TRBV27 . TRBD1
CASSLGTGPTGELFF TGTGCCAGCAGCTTAGGGACAGGGCCCACCGGGGAGCTGTTTTTT TRBJ2-2 TRBV7-6 . TRBD1
CASSLSDANYGYTF TGCGCCAGCAGCCTGTCTGACGCTAACTATGGCTACACCTTC TRBJ1-2 TRBV4-1 . .
CASSPRSAVHYEQYF TGTGCCAGTAGTCCCCGGTCAGCGGTACACTACGAGCAGTACTTC TRBJ2-7 TRBV19 . .
CASSRLAGLYEQYF TGTGCCAGCAGTCGACTAGCGGGACTCTACGAGCAGTACTTC TRBJ2-7 TRBV7-2 . TRBD2
CASSLAGGPYEQYF TGCGCCAGCAGCTTAGCGGGAGGGCCTTACGAGCAGTACTTC TRBJ2-7 TRBV5-1 . TRBD2
CATSLRQGTQPQHF TGTGCCACCAGCCTGAGACAGGGTACTCAGCCCCAGCATTTT TRBJ1-5 TRBV15 . TRBD1
CASSQQGGLTEAFF TGCGCCAGCAGCCAACAGGGGGGATTGACTGAAGCTTTCTTT TRBJ1-1 TRBV4-3 . TRBD1
CASSPSGANVLTF TGCGCCAGCAGCCCCTCTGGGGCCAACGTCCTGACTTTC TRBJ2-6 TRBV5-1 . .
CASSTRLAFRTDTQYF TGTGCCAGCAGCACCCGACTAGCGTTCCGCACAGATACGCAGTATTTT TRBJ2-3 TRBV21-1 . .
CATSGSGSRYNEQFF TGTGCCACCAGCGGCAGCGGGAGTCGGTACAATGAGCAGTTCTTC TRBJ2-1 TRBV15 . TRBD2
CASSVGPNTEAFF TGTGCCAGCAGCGTAGGGCCGAACACTGAAGCTTTCTTT TRBJ1-1 TRBV9 . .
CASSIGQTSNQPQHF TGTGCCAGTAGTATAGGACAGACCAGCAATCAGCCCCAGCATTTT TRBJ1-5 TRBV19 . .
CASSELGRISEQYF TGTGCCAGCAGTGAATTGGGTAGGATTAGCGAGCAGTACTTC TRBJ2-7 TRBV25-1 . .
CAWSPPSEKLFF TGTGCCTGGAGCCCCCCTTCTGAAAAACTGTTTTTT TRBJ1-4 TRBV30 . .
CASSQGTGGHNEQFF TGTGCCAGCAGCCAAGGGACAGGAGGACACAATGAGCAGTTCTTC TRBJ2-1 TRBV3-1/TRBV3-2 . TRBD1
CASSSPRMAGGAGAYNEQFF TGTGCCAGCAGTTCCCCCCGTATGGCGGGAGGAGCTGGTGCCTACAATGAGCAGTTCTTC TRBJ2-1 TRBV6-2/TRBV6-3 . TRBD2
CASSLEGRWGNQPQHF TGTGCCAGTAGCTTGGAAGGGCGCTGGGGCAATCAGCCCCAGCATTTT TRBJ1-5 TRBV19 . .
CASSQTGAGQPQHF TGTGCCAGCAGTCAGACAGGGGCAGGTCAGCCCCAGCATTTT TRBJ1-5 TRBV27 . TRBD1
CASSSTVEAFF TGTGCCAGCAGTTCGACGGTTGAAGCTTTCTTT TRBJ1-1 TRBV6-5 . .
CASSPPLVAGMETQYF TGTGCCAGCAGCCCCCCTTTGGTAGCGGGGATGGAGACCCAGTACTTC TRBJ2-5 TRBV9 . TRBD2
CASRLPGQGANGYTF TGTGCCAGCAGACTTCCGGGACAGGGGGCGAACGGCTACACCTTC TRBJ1-2 TRBV28 . TRBD1
CSVEAGVGYTEAFF TGCAGCGTTGAAGCGGGGGTGGGGTACACTGAAGCTTTCTTT TRBJ1-1 TRBV29-1 . .
CASSRSSSGNTIYF TGTGCCAGCAGCCGGTCCAGCTCTGGAAACACCATATATTTT TRBJ1-3 TRBV7-8 . .
CASSPLRATSSAYF TGTGCCAGCAGCCCTTTGAGGGCGACTAGTTCCGCGTACTTC TRBJ2-4 TRBV6-6 . .
CASSQESGQGEKLFF TGCGCCAGCAGCCAAGAAAGTGGACAGGGCGAAAAACTGTTTTTT TRBJ1-4 TRBV4-3 . TRBD1
CASSLDTGGKGEKLFF TGCGCCAGCAGCTTGGACACAGGGGGGAAGGGTGAAAAACTGTTTTTT TRBJ1-4 TRBV5-1 . TRBD1
CASRGGSVGELFF TGTGCCAGCAGAGGGGGGTCGGTCGGGGAGCTGTTTTTT TRBJ2-2 TRBV28 . .
CSVPLGLLTDTQYF TGCAGCGTTCCACTTGGACTCCTCACAGATACGCAGTATTTT TRBJ2-3 TRBV29-1 . .
CASSQPRTANLNEQFF TGCGCCAGCAGCCAACCTCGGACAGCCAATCTCAATGAGCAGTTCTTC TRBJ2-1 TRBV4-1 few .
CAISESILRVEGYGYTF TGTGCCATCAGTGAGTCGATCCTGAGGGTGGAGGGATATGGCTACACCTTC TRBJ1-2 TRBV10-3 . .
CASSYYRGSYEQYF TGTGCCAGCAGTTACTACAGGGGATCCTACGAGCAGTACTTC TRBJ2-7 TRBV6-5 . TRBD1
CASSRQGRTEAFF TGTGCCAGCAGCCGCCAGGGACGGACCGAAGCTTTCTTT TRBJ1-1 TRBV14 few .
CASAGHENEKLFF TGTGCCAGCGCGGGACACGAGAATGAAAAACTGTTTTTT TRBJ1-4 TRBV6-5 . .
CASSQRKISGLVPYEQYF TGTGCCAGCAGTCAACGAAAGATCTCTGGACTAGTCCCCTACGAGCAGTACTTC TRBJ2-7 TRBV27 . TRBD2